The present T cell receptor beta chain was sequenced within a study of shared clonotypes between healthy human individuals (TCRdb year 2020). For context, the study as a whole: A couple of women and a few men aged 18 to 49 years were included in the cohort. For each donor, CD4 naive and CD4 memory were each run on three plates, CD8 naive on two plates, and CD8 memory on one plate. Blood TCR repertoires of roughly five healthy adults were deeply sequenced to estimate repertoire size and the extent of clonotype sharing between individuals. Different laboratories and diverse techniques were used to prepare libraries and sequence TCR repertoires, to increase sequencing depth and limit assay-specific biases. Between about 0.85 and 9.5 billion PBMCs per donor were obtained by leukapheresis. Summary of the overall study and its limitations: Incomplete sequencing was indicated by rarefaction of sorted-subset datasets, despite the large sequencing depth. Estimated clonotype richness was generally larger for naive than for memory subsets. The small number of donors limited the genetic and exposure-history diversity represented. Pairwise subsampling indicated that sequencing depth was expected to affect the degree of clonotype sharing among donors. When four donors were compared, the shared fraction of clonotypes was around 5% for naive CD4, over 3% for naive CD8, about 2.5% for memory CD4, and roughly 0.4% for memory CD8. Only blood was sampled, and tissue TCR repertoires likely differ from those in blood. Higher generation probabilities were observed for clonotypes shared by all four sorted-subset donors than for non-shared clonotypes.

Using the deep immunoSEQ assay, multiplex PCR amplified TCR CDR3 regions from genomic DNA. Extracted genomic DNA from each cell subset was spread evenly across all wells of several immunoSEQ 96-well plates, with each plate serving as a replicate. For sorted subsets, 150 to 250 ng genomic DNA, equal to about 30,000 T cell genomes, was loaded into each replicate PCR. Purified libraries were measured with a Qubit 3.0 fluorometer, size-checked on a Bioanalyzer 2100, and measured again with the KAPA Library Quantification kit. Every immunoSEQ 96-well plate was sequenced on a separate single-read 150-cycle Illumina NextSeq 550 flow cell. On the study's bioinformatics: Because the immunoSEQ output included only junctional sequences and no quality scores, the filtering could not be the same as the filtering used for full-length reads. Sequences were annotated with PyIR, a Python wrapper for IgBLAST v1.9, and V/J genes and CDR3 were assigned using IMGT germline references. Reads were filtered out if the reads had weak V/J assignments (E-value above 1e-6), no CDR3, stop codons, out-of-frame junctions, or ambiguous translated residues. V3J clonotypes were defined as sequences sharing an identical inferred V gene, J gene, and CDR3 amino acid sequence. To compute the percentage overlap between repertoires, the number of shared unique clonotypes was divided by the size of the smaller repertoire. RTK rarefaction, the Chao1 estimator, and Recon v2.1 estimates of unobserved clonotypes were used to assess repertoire richness. Generation probabilities for all TCRbeta clonotypes obtained by the gDNA method from a handful of donors were computed using OLGA. TCRdb obtained this table from immuneACCESS and retained in-frame rearrangements with V and J assigned. These tables miss some clones; where compared with another copy, unresolved V genes account for less than half of the shortfall, and the remainder is unexplained. Clone size and V and J calls were adopted from that table, with D and trimming inferred from the DNA. The sample table shows fewer than 3 million clones, and roughly 90% are seen once. The ten largest account for 0.37% of the sample.

Of note for this clone: Its antigen remains unidentified. No base qualities exist here, and no much larger clone lies one base off it.

CDR1 and CDR2 (SGHRS, YFSETQ) derive from the germline V gene. The CDR3 contains 15 residues, cysteine and phenylalanine counted. Of the read, only the CDR3 DNA is kept; its 45 bases are in frame from base 1. V lost 0 bases and J lost 5 bases, and the count of bases not matched to a germline gene is 6. Donors were healthy HIV-negative adults with no recently reported acute infections or vaccinations. Every donor was a Caucasian adult living in Nashville, Tennessee, USA. Magnetic negative selection was used to enrich CD4+ T cells, after which naive cells were positively selected on CD45RA and the negative fraction became the memory subset. Blood was obtained by leukapheresis, after which PBMCs were separated by Ficoll-Histopaque density gradient centrifugation and cryopreserved in liquid nitrogen vapor phase. Analytical flow cytometry was used to check the purity and quantity of each magnetically sorted T cell population. From each sorted fraction, genomic DNA was isolated and quantified by UV absorbance on a Nanodrop 2000c.

The sample was naive CD4+ T cells from PBMCs. The cell subset or site tag for this specimen amounts to: CD45RA+ positively selected. The sequence is built from TRBV5-1 and TRBJ2-7, with TRBD2 matching 9 junction bases. This sequence originates from a young man in good health. Some clones in this sample may be carry-over from other donors' samples. The CDR3 loop reads CASSLASGRNDEQYF. In nucleotides, the sequence is TGCGCCAGCAGCTTGGCCAGCGGGAGGAACGACGAGCAGTACTTC.